A single sample is the source of the 25 T cell receptor beta chains below, sequenced in a study of shared clonotypes between healthy human individuals. CD45RO-negative CD8 cells positively selected for CCR7 made up the naive population, which excluded terminally differentiated effector memory CD45RA+ cells. TCRdb's copy holds only in-frame clones and misses some; the assay was immunoSEQ multiplex PCR. The sample holds a few million clones, 85% to 95% seen once. The specimen was naive CD8+ T cells from PBMCs. These receptors came from a young man in good health. Some clones in this sample may be carry-over from other donors' samples.

This clone was seen only once. J is TRBJ2-4 and V is TRBV15, with D tentatively TRBD2 (6 bases). The CDR3 is made up of 15 amino acids. The V gene lost 5 bases and the J gene lost 2 bases, with 13 bases spanning the gap. Germline lookup yields CDR1 LNHNV and CDR2 YYDKDF (reference sequence). The CDR3 DNA reads as TGTGCCACCAGCGGGACCGGGAGTCCCAAAAACATTCAGTACTTC. Its translation: CATSGTGSPKNIQYF.

The V call is TRBV7-9, the J call TRBJ2-3; the match to TRBD2 covers 7 bases. Looked up from germline, CDR1 is SEHNR and CDR2 is FQNEAQ (reference sequence). This CDR3 has 15 amino acids. J was trimmed by 3 bases and V by 1 base; bases with no gene match: 4. CDR3 coding DNA: TGTGCCAGCAGCTTAGGGGCGGGAGCTACAGATACGCAGTATTTT. Translated, it gives CASSLGAGATDTQYF.

This clone was found a few times. Distinct nucleotide sequences in the sample also encode this CDR3. The chain links TRBV27 to TRBJ1-5; D might be TRBD1 (5 bases). V lost 3 bases, J lost 1 base, and 7 bases lay in between. The CDR3 loop spans 14 amino acids. Per germline, CDR1 MNHEY and CDR2 SMNVEV (reference sequence). Here the CDR3 reads CASSLGRSNQPQHF. CDR3 in DNA: TGTGCCAGCAGTTTGGGACGAAGCAATCAGCCCCAGCATTTT.

The chain employs TRBV7-3 and TRBJ2-7, with D hard to call. The CDR3 consists of 15 residues. V lost 5 bases to trimming and J lost 4 bases, with 18 bases between them. Germline CDR1 reads SGHTA; CDR2 reads FQGTGA. The chain's CDR3 is CASSPPEIASYEQYF. The CDR3 DNA sequence: TGTGCCAGCAGCCCCCCCGAGATAGCTTCATACGAGCAGTACTTC.

The chain joins TRBV7-9 to TRBJ2-7; D is unresolved. The length of the CDR3 is 15 residues. Germline lookup yields CDR1 SEHNR and CDR2 FQNEAQ (reference sequence). V shed 2 bases and J shed 3 bases, with 14 bases lying between them. Here the CDR3 reads CASSLIGPNLYEQYF. CDR3 bases: TGTGCCAGCAGCTTAATAGGGCCCAACCTCTACGAGCAGTACTTC.

V is TRBV14 and J is TRBJ1-4, with no clear D. CDR1 and CDR2 from the germline V gene are SGHDN and FVKESK. V gave up 5 bases and J gave up 5 bases, with 6 bases separating them. The CDR3 sequence is 12 residues long. This chain's CDR3 is CASSIGNEKLFF. The CDR3 coding sequence is TGTGCCAGCAGCATAGGGAATGAAAAACTGTTTTTT.

The table lists this clone with a few counts. The sample contains more than one DNA sequence encoding this CDR3. The chain is built from TRBV27 and TRBJ2-7, with no clear D. V was pared by 5 bases and J by 2 bases, with 16 bases between. Germline loops: CDR1 MNHEY, CDR2 SMNVEV (reference sequence). The CDR3 is made up of 15 amino acids. Written as DNA, the CDR3 is TGTGCCAGCAGTCTTAGGTCGGGCCGAACCTACGAGCAGTACTTC. As protein: CASSLRSGRTYEQYF.

This rearrangement joins TRBV7-8 to TRBJ2-7; D unclear. Trimming shortened V by 1 base and J by 5 bases, and 15 bases separated the two germline ends. Germline CDR1 reads SGHVS; CDR2 reads FQNEAQ. The CDR3 contains 15 residues. Here the CDR3 reads CASSLGSVWVNEQYF. The CDR3 DNA is TGTGCCAGCAGCTTAGGGTCGGTGTGGGTCAACGAGCAGTACTTC.

The rearrangement uses TRBV27 and TRBJ2-4, with 10 bases lining up with TRBD1. V shed 6 bases, J shed 5 bases, and the junction held 7 bases outside the gene matches. Germline loops: CDR1 MNHEY, CDR2 SMNVEV (reference sequence). The CDR3 is 15 amino acids. The CDR3 loop reads CASRTGGSPENIQYF. In DNA, the CDR3 is TGTGCCAGCAGGACAGGGGGCTCGCCGGAAAACATTCAGTACTTC.

The CDR3 is CASSFREGRREQYF. In nucleotides, the CDR3 is TGTGCCAGCAGTTTTCGTGAAGGGAGAAGGGAGCAGTACTTC. The rearrangement links TRBV27 to TRBJ2-7, with D perhaps TRBD2 (5 bases). CDR1 and CDR2 from the germline V gene are MNHEY and SMNVEV (reference sequence). This CDR3 is 14 amino acids long. V was cut by 3 bases and J by 7 bases, with 16 bases left in between.

The V call is TRBV4-1, the J call TRBJ1-4; D unclear. The germline V gene has CDR1 MGHRA and CDR2 YSYEKL. The CDR3 length is 14 residues. Trimming shortened V by 4 bases and J by 8 bases, and 14 bases separated the two germline ends. The CDR3, as DNA: TGCGCCAGCAGCCTTCGGGCTACCGGAGAAAAACTGTTTTTT. It yields the protein CASSLRATGEKLFF.

The rearrangement joins TRBV27 to TRBJ2-5; D not resolved. V shed 4 bases and J shed 4 bases, with 10 bases lying between them. The germline V gene has CDR1 MNHEY and CDR2 SMNVEV (reference sequence). CDR3 length: 13 residues. In DNA form, the CDR3 reads TGTGCCAGCAGTTACCCCGGGTCAGAGACCCAGTACTTC. This encodes CASSYPGSETQYF.

The DNA of the CDR3 is TGCAGCGTTGTGGATCCGGGCTCCTATGGCTACACCTTC. It specifies CSVVDPGSYGYTF. The genes are TRBV29-1 and TRBJ1-2, with unresolved D. Trimming removed 4 bases from V and 4 bases from J, with 13 bases in between. Germline V gene lookup returns CDR1 SQVTM and CDR2 ANQGSEA. The CDR3 covers 13 residues.

In this sample, this clone turned up once. The chain carries TRBV11-2 and TRBJ2-7; 9 nucleotides line up with TRBD2. Germline V CDR1 and CDR2: SGHAT, FQNNGV. The V gene end was trimmed by 0 bases and the J gene end by 5 bases; junction bases not matched to a gene: 8. There are 16 residues in the CDR3. CDR3 sequence (DNA): TGTGCCAGCAGCTTAGAAGTTGGCGGGAGGGCCCACGAGCAGTACTTC. Amino acid sequence: CASSLEVGGRAHEQYF.

This clone was counted a few times. This CDR3 is CASSYWKGDYEQYF. The DNA of the CDR3 is TGTGCCAGCAGTTACTGGAAGGGGGACTACGAGCAGTACTTC. V is TRBV6-5 and J is TRBJ2-7; possibly TRBD1 for D (6 bases). V shed 1 base and J shed 3 bases, with 10 bases lying between them. CDR1 MNHEY and CDR2 SVGAGI come from the germline V gene. CDR3 length: 14 amino acids.

The rearrangement joins TRBV30 to TRBJ2-3; perhaps TRBD2 as D (5 bases). Germline CDR1 is GTSNPN and CDR2 is SVGIG (reference sequence). V lost 0 bases and J 1 base, leaving 23 bases between the germline ends. The CDR3 extends over 19 amino acids. CDR3 residues: CAWSVGRVSGPWRTDTQYF. For the CDR3, the DNA is TGTGCCTGGAGTGTAGGGCGGGTAAGCGGCCCTTGGCGCACAGATACGCAGTATTTT.

The chain is built from TRBV10-1 and TRBJ2-7, with a possible D match to TRBD2 (6 bases). CDR1 and CDR2 (germline): WNHNN, SYGVQD (reference sequence). Trimming shortened V by 6 bases and J by 2 bases, and 11 bases separated the two germline ends. This CDR3 has 13 residues. The CDR3 sequence: CASSPGATYEQYF. As DNA, the CDR3 is TGCGCCAGCAGCCCGGGAGCGACCTACGAGCAGTACTTC.

The V gene is TRBV15, the J gene TRBJ2-7, with TRBD2 as a possible D gene (6 bases). V gave up 8 bases and J gave up 3 bases, with 14 bases separating them. This CDR3 contains 13 residues. The germline gives CDR1 LNHNV, CDR2 YYDKDF (reference sequence). As DNA, the CDR3 is TGTGCCACCCGGCGGCGGGATAGCTACGAGCAGTACTTC. This translates into CATRRRDSYEQYF.

V is TRBV7-9 and J is TRBJ2-5; possible D gene TRBD2, 6 bases. Between the trimmed V and J ends, which lost 5 bases and 1 base, there was a span of 14 bases. The CDR3 loop spans 15 amino acids. Germline V CDR1 and CDR2: SEHNR, FQNEAQ (reference sequence). For the CDR3, the DNA is TGTGCCAGCAGCAATAGCCGGGACTTCCAAGAGACCCAGTACTTC. Its protein is CASSNSRDFQETQYF.

This clone has a single count. This same CDR3 is encoded by further DNA sequences in the sample. This chain joins TRBV11-2 and TRBJ2-5; D is uncertain. Germline CDR1 and CDR2: SGHAT and FQNNGV. Trimming took 4 bases from V and 2 from J, leaving 5 bases between them. The CDR3 sequence is 12 residues long. In nucleotides, the CDR3 is TGTGCCAGCAGCTCCTTACAAGAGACCCAGTACTTC. Its protein is CASSSLQETQYF.

The CDR3 protein is CASSVAKGQVGTGELFF. The CDR3, as DNA: TGTGCCAGCAGCGTAGCTAAGGGGCAAGTGGGCACCGGGGAGCTGTTTTTT. The rearrangement joins TRBV9 to TRBJ2-2; TRBD1 is a possible D gene (5 bases). Trimming took 0 bases from V and 4 from J, leaving 16 bases between them. There are 17 residues in the CDR3. Germline V gene lookup returns CDR1 SGDLS and CDR2 YYNGEE.

V usage is TRBV19 and J usage is TRBJ2-5, with D hard to call. This CDR3 is 14 amino acids long. V lost 1 base and J 3 bases, leaving 9 bases between the germline ends. Germline V CDR1 and CDR2: LNHDA, SQIVND (reference sequence). The DNA for the CDR3 is TGTGCCAGTAGTATAGGTGGGCAGGAAGAGACCCAGTACTTC. Its protein is CASSIGGQEETQYF.

The chain recombines TRBV7-2 with TRBJ2-5; possibly TRBD1 or TRBD2 for D (5 bases each). Germline loops: CDR1 SGHTA, CDR2 FQGNSA. The CDR3 loop spans 17 amino acids. The V and J ends lost 5 bases and 2 bases respectively, with 21 bases between them. CDR3: CASSQMTGTRLQETQYF. CDR3 sequence (DNA): TGTGCCAGCAGCCAAATGACTGGGACCCGCCTACAAGAGACCCAGTACTTC.

The rearrangement uses TRBV5-6 and TRBJ2-4; weak D call: TRBD1 (6 bases). CDR1 and CDR2 from the germline V gene are SGHDT and YYEEEE. The V gene lost 4 bases and the J gene lost 5 bases, with 16 bases spanning the gap. This CDR3 has 15 amino acids. The CDR3 DNA reads TGTGCCAGCAGCAAACCGGGACACGGCGAAAACATTCAGTACTTC. Translating it yields CASSKPGHGENIQYF.

Concerning this clone itself: The sample has other DNA sequences that encode this CDR3 too. V is TRBV4-3 and J is TRBJ2-1, with TRBD2 matching 10 bases. V lost 4 bases to trimming and J lost 1 base; unmatched junction nucleotides: 1. The germline V gene has CDR1 LGHNA and CDR2 YSLEER. The CDR3 contains 15 residues. This CDR3 is CASSPGLASYNEQFF. The DNA for the CDR3 is TGCGCCAGCAGCCCGGGACTAGCGTCCTACAATGAGCAGTTCTTC.